Sequencing of this TCR beta chain was carried out in a study of T cell changes during pregnancy in multiple sclerosis. Germline trimming cut 2 bases from V and 5 bases from J; bases unmatched to any gene: 5. Looked up from germline, CDR1 is MNHEY and CDR2 is SMNVEV (reference sequence). This CDR3 region has 16 residues. The data were produced by immunoSEQ multiplex PCR, yet TCRdb's version contains in-frame clones alone and is incomplete. Of 75,000 to 90,000 clones listed, approximately 91% were seen once; the top ten hold 3% to 4.5%. Here the sequenced sample was PBMCs, taken in the first trimester of pregnancy. V usage is TRBV27 and J usage is TRBJ2-3; 12 nucleotides match TRBD2. The receptor was isolated from a female donor in good health, serving as a control in a pregnancy study. Some clones in this sample may be carry-over from other donors' samples. CDR3 coding DNA: TGTGCCAGCAGTTTAATACTAGCGGGAGGAGGAGATACGCAGTATTTT. Its translation is CASSLILAGGGDTQYF.